The clone carrying this T cell receptor beta chain was seen a handful of times. Antigen specificity is unknown. The sample comes from a study of blood T cells in healthy people across ages. Findings and caveats of the study: It was not known whether donors were CMV positive (a possible confounder of expanded clonotype changes).

CDR1 is SGHTA, CDR2 FQGNSA, per germline. This CDR3 region has 13 residues. V was clipped by 4 bases and J by 6 bases, with 13 bases between them. Per sample, a minimum of 7 million PBMCs were isolated. No fewer than 5.5 micrograms of total RNA were isolated from every sample. Together with a sample-barcoded 5' primer, a J-beta primer mix was included in a second PCR lasting roughly 6 to 12 cycles. Every molecule of cDNA carried a tag from a template-switch adaptor with 12 random nucleotides. TCRdb processed the 5' RACE reads anew with MiXCR; each CDR3 protein has one entry. The data contain approximately 1.5 million distinct CDR3 sequences, 40% to 45% of them seen just once; the ten biggest clones take up roughly 3.7%.

The chain couples TRBV7-2 to TRBJ2-7; D uncertain. The sequence was obtained from a woman under 30 in good health. The sequenced material came from blood. CDR3 in amino acids: CASSYYKSSEQYF. DNA of the CDR3: TGTGCCAGCAGCTATTACAAAAGCTCCGAGCAGTACTTC.